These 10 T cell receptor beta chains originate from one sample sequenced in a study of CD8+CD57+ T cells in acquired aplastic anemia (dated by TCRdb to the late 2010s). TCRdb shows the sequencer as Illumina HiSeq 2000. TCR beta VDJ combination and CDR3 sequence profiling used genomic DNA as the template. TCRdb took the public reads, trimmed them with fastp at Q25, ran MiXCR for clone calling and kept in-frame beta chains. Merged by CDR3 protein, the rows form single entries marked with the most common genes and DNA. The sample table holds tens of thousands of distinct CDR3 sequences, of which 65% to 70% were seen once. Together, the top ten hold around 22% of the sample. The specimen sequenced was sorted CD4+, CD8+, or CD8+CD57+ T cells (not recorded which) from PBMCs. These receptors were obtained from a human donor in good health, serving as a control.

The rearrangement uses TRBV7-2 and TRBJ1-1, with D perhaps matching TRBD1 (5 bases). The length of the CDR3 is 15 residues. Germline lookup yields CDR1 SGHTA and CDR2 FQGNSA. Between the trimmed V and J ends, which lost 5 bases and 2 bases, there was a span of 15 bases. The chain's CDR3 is CASSRDGSGNTEAFF. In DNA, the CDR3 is TGTGCCAGCAGCCGGGACGGTTCTGGTAACACTGAAGCTTTCTTT.

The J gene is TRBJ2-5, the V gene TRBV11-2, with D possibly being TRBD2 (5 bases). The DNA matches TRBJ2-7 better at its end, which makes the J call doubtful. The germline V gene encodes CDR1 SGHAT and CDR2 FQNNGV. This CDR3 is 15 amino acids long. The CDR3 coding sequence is TGTGCCAGCAGCTCGCATAGCGTTACGTCCTACGAGCAGTACTTC. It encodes CASSSHSVTSYEQYF.

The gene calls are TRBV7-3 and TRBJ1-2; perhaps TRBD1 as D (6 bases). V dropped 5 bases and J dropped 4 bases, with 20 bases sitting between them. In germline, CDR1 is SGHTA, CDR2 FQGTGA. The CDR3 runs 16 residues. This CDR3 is CASSPEPGQNLYGYTF. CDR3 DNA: TGTGCCAGCAGCCCCGAACCTGGACAGAACCTCTATGGCTACACCTTC.

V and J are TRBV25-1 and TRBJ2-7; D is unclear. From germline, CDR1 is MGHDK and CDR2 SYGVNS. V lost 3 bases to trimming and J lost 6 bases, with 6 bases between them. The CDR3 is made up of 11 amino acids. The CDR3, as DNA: TGTGCCAGCAGTGAGTTAATCGAGCAGTACTTC. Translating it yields CASSELIEQYF.

CDR3 residues: CASKVGWDEQYF. CDR3 nucleotides: TGTGCCAGCAAGGTGGGGTGGGACGAGCAGTACTTC. V and J are TRBV2 and TRBJ2-7; D remains ambiguous. Deletions cut 7 bases from V and 5 bases from J, with 12 bases between. CDR3 size: 12 residues. Germline V CDR1 and CDR2: SNHLY, FYNNEI.

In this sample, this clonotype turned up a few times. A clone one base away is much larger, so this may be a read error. The CDR3 DNA sequence: TGTGCCAGCAGCTTAGGGGGGGACACTGAAGCTTTCTTT. This translates into CASSLGGDTEAFF. The V call is TRBV11-1, the J call TRBJ1-1, with a possible D match to TRBD1 (5 bases). V was pared by 1 base and J by 3 bases, with 6 bases between. The CDR3 contains 13 residues. Germline assignment: CDR1 SGHAT and CDR2 FQDESV (reference sequence).

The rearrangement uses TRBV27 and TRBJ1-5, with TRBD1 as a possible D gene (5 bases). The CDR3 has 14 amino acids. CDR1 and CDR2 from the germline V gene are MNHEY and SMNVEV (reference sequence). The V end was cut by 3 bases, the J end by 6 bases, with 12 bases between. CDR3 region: CASSLGVRGQPQHF. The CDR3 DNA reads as TGTGCCAGCAGTTTGGGGGTACGGGGTCAGCCCCAGCATTTT.

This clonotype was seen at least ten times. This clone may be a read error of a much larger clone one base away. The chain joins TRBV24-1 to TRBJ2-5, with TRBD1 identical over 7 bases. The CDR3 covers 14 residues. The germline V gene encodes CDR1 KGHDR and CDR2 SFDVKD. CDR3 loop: CATSDGDSQETLYF. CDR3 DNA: TGTGCCACCAGTGATGGGGACAGCCAAGAGACCCTGTACTTC.

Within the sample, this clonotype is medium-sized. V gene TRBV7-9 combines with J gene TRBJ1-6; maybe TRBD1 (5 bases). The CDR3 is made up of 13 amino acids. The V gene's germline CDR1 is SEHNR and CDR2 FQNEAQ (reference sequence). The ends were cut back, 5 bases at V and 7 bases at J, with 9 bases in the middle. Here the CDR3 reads CASSQGGNSPLHF. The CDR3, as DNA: TGTGCCAGCAGCCAGGGAGGCAATTCACCCCTCCACTTT.

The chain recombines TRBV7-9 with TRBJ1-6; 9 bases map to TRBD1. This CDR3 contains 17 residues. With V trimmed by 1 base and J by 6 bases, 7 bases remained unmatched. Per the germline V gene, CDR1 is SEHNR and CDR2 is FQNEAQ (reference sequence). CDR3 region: CASSLGLPGQGNSPLHF. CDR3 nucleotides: TGTGCCAGCAGCTTAGGACTCCCGGGACAGGGTAATTCACCCCTCCACTTT.